This T cell receptor (beta chain) was identified in a study of spatial heterogeneity in lung cancer. The overall study: Sequences of the beta chain were consistently detected in greater numbers than alpha-chain sequences. Combinations of a unique TCR and a UMI were tallied in raw reads, and on average each appeared more than ten times.

This clonotype was observed many times. For a library built for alpha chains, this beta chain is a stray read; little rests on its size. TCRdb fed the 5' RACE reads into MiXCR, producing one record per CDR3 protein. The table includes about 13,000 distinct CDR3 sequences, more than 4.5% detected once. This CDR3 is 15 amino acids long. The V end lost 5 bases, the J end lost 3 bases, and 14 bases lay between the germline ends. Germline lookup yields CDR1 MNHEY and CDR2 SVGEGT. Time point reported: sample taken at primary tumor resection. Material for sequencing was whole RNA from tumor, nontumor lung or frozen PBMC, left unsorted.

The rearrangement joins TRBV6-2 or TRBV6-3 to TRBJ1-5, with D possibly matching TRBD1 (5 bases). This specimen consisted of lung tumor tissue, obtained at surgery. The TCR sequence derives from a human donor with early-stage non-small cell lung cancer. The CDR3 DNA is TGTGCCAGCAGTGGGGACCCTGGAAACAATCAGCCCCAGCATTTT. This encodes CASSGDPGNNQPQHF.